This TCR beta chain emerged from a study of cytomegalovirus exposure and HLA in healthy donors. Repertoires were generated with immunoSEQ multiplex PCR, while TCRdb's copy carries only in-frame clones and drops some. The sample includes under 200,000 clones, roughly 90% of them seen just once. The donors were part of the roughly 130-subject validation cohort, which stood apart from the approximately 630-subject first cohort. This clone was found once. Its antigen is not identified. The germline V and J ends were trimmed by 1 base and 0 bases, with 13 bases remaining between them. The CDR3 has 16 residues. CDR1 is SGDLS and CDR2 is YYNGEE in the germline V gene. Findings and caveats of the study: Three chains linked to CMV were shown in vitro to be specific for CMV antigens. In a later analysis, first-cohort TCR clusters were found to tend to co-occur in the 120 validation repertoires. Cytomegalovirus-associated TCR beta chains were listed, numbering over 150.

The sequence came from a man younger than 30 in good health and CMV-seropositive. Sequencing used PBMCs. This chain joins TRBV9 and TRBJ2-5; D is possibly TRBD2 (6 bases). The chain's CDR3 is CASSVLSGGYQETQYF. The CDR3 bases are TGTGCCAGCAGCGTACTGAGTGGAGGGTACCAAGAGACCCAGTACTTC.